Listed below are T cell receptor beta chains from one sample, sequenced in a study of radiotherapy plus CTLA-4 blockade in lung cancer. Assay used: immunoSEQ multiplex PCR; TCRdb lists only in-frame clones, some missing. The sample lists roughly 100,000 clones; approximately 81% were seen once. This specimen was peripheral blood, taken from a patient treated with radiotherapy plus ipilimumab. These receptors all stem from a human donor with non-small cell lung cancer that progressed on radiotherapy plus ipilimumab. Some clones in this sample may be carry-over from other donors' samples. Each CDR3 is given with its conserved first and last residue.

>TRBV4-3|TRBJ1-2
CASSQRDSAYGYTF
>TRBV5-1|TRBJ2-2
CASSFSGGNTGELFF
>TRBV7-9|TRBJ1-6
CASSLTTAYNSPLHF
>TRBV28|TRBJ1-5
CASSLPQGGNQPQHF
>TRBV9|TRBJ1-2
CASSVATGAGTYGYTF
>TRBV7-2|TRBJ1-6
CASSLGQHLHF
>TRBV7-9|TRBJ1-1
CASSLRNGPQGTEAFF
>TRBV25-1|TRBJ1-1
CASNTGGRVTEAFF
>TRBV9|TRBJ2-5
CASSVEGWETQYF
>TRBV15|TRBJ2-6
CATSRDIQTGSGANVLTF
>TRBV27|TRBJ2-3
CAGSSNWYGDTDTQYF
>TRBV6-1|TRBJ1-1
CASSEASEGLGTEAFF
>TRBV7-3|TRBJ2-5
CASSSSGGRETQYF
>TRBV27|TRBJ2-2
CASSFTEGPGELFF
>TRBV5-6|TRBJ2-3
CASSLEATDTQYF
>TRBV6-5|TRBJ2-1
CASSSWGSEQFF
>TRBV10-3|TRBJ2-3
CAIRPSGGDTDTQYF
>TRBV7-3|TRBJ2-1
CASSLQGAYNEQFF
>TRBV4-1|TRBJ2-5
CASSQVTGGSKETQYF
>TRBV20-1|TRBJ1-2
CSPGWGYTF
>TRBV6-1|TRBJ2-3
CASSFSRPDTQYF
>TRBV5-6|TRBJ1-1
CASSHTGGRLPISYTEAFF
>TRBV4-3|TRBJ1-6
CASSQEMGPNSPLHF
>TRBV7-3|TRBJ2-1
CASSLAAGGREQFF
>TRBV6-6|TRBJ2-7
CASTTTGTGSYEQYF
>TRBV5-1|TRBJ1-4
CASSYASGGNEKLFF
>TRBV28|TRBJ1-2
CASSWTGGNYGYTF
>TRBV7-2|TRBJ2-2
CASSLQSWVSGELFF
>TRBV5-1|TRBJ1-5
CASKTGPDSNQPQHF
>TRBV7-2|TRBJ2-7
CASSLGVRARPYEQYF
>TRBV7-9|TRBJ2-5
CASSLGQNRETQYF
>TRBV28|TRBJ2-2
CASSLSTGTGKGFYTGELFF
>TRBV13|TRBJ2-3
CASSKPTGQGSYTQYF
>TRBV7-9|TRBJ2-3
CASSLGGARATDTQYF
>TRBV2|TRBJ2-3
CASSEDTDTQYF
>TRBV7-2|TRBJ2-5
CASSLARQVYQETQYF
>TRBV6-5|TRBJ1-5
CASSGTGSGNQPQHF
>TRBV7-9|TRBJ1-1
CASSLNGGNTEAFF
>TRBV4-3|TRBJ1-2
CASSQVPGSNYGYTF
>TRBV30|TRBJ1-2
CAWTRPGWYGYTF
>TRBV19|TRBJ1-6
CASSIDEGQVPLHF
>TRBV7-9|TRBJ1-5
CASRNMAFQPQHF
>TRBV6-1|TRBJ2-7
CASREGHLRYEQYF
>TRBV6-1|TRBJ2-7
CASSEAVDRAQYF
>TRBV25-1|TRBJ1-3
CASRDRGFSGNTIYF
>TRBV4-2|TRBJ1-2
CASSQATGDGYGYTF
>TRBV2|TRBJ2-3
CASSLTSGSTDTQYF
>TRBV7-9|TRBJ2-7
CASSLGGARYEQYF
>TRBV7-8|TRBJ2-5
CASSLGGGPPETQYF
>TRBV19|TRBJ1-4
CARATRGSNEKLFF
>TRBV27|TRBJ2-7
CASSSQVEGSYEQYF
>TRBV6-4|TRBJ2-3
CASSEGGDTDTQYF
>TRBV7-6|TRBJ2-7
CASSLITGNNEQYF
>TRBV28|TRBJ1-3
CASRLQGNSGNTIYF
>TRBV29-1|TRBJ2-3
CSVDRDNTDTQYF
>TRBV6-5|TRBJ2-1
CASSYLGDNEQFF
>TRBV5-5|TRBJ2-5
CASNRGQPRETQYF
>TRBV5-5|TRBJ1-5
CASSLDGSLSNQPQHF
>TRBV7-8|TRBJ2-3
CASSLAVTSSLDTQYF